This TCR beta chain came from a study of low-dose radiotherapy and immunotherapy resistance in tumors. cDNA synthesis used a TRAV/TRBV-specific primer set for both chains. TCRs underwent 15 to 20 PCR cycles of amplification with a constant-region primer and V-primer adapter. MiXCR, run by TCRdb on the reads, gives a single entry per CDR3 protein. Of around 99,000 distinct CDR3 sequences in the sample, 9.4% are singletons; the top ten hold approximately 0.98%. Time point: before trial treatment. This clonotype occurred many times. The CDR3 is 16 residues long. V was pared by 0 bases and J by 7 bases, with 10 bases of the junction left unmatched. Germline-derived CDR1 and CDR2 are LGHDT and YNNKEL (reference sequence).

The TCR originated in a male donor with prostate cancer. The J gene is TRBJ2-3, the V gene TRBV3-1; TRBD2 agrees at 7 bases. Source: PBMCs, taken before treatment. Written as DNA, the CDR3 is TGTGCCAGCAGCCAAGATGGGGCGGGAGAGCAAAATACGCAGTATTTT. Residues: CASSQDGAGEQNTQYF.